Listed here are 32 T cell receptor beta chains from one sample, sequenced in a study of blood T cell repertoires in COVID-19. The method was immunoSEQ multiplex PCR; TCRdb's version includes in-frame clones alone and lacks a portion of them. Altogether 240,000 or so clones are present, about 80% being singletons, with the ten largest covering roughly 10%. The specimen was peripheral blood. Receptor source: a woman of 80 years or more with acute or convalescent COVID-19.

The chain recombines TRBV4-2 with TRBJ2-7, with a weak D call TRBD1 (6 bases). Per germline, CDR1 LGHNA and CDR2 YNFKEQ. This CDR3 region has 14 residues. The V end lost 1 base, the J end lost 2 bases, and 9 bases lay between the germline ends. Here the CDR3 DNA reads TGTGCCAGCAGCCAAGGCAGGGGAACCTACGAGCAGTACTTC. Translated, it gives CASSQGRGTYEQYF.

This clone came up once. The chain joins TRBV7-6 to TRBJ2-7; D gene uncertain. The CDR3 runs 13 residues. Trimming stripped 0 bases from V and 5 bases from J, with 8 bases between. Per germline, CDR1 SGHVS and CDR2 FNYEAQ. The CDR3 DNA sequence: TGTGCCAGCAGCTTAGCGCGGAGAGACGAGCAGTACTTC. Amino acids: CASSLARRDEQYF.

V usage is TRBV20-1 and J usage is TRBJ1-1; 8 bases agree with TRBD1. The CDR3 totals 16 residues. The germline V gene encodes CDR1 DFQATT and CDR2 SNEGSKA (reference sequence). V gave up 3 bases and J gave up 8 bases; unmatched junction bases: 17. CDR3 in amino acids: CSASASGTGRMGEAFF. CDR3 coding DNA: TGCAGTGCTAGTGCCTCCGGGACAGGTAGGATGGGCGAAGCTTTCTTT.

The rearrangement joins TRBV5-4 to TRBJ2-7; 8 bases map to TRBD1. CDR1 is SGHNT and CDR2 is YYREEE in the germline V gene (reference sequence). V shed 3 bases and J 4 bases; nucleotides not matched to a gene: 9. This CDR3 comprises 15 residues. CDR3 protein: CASSSSGTGSYEQYF. CDR3 DNA sequence: TGTGCCAGCAGCTCTTCCGGGACAGGAAGTTACGAGCAGTACTTC.

This clone has a handful of counts. This sequence joins TRBV30 and TRBJ1-1; D unresolved. Trimming pared 2 bases from V and 4 bases from J, leaving 11 bases between. CDR1 and CDR2 (germline): GTSNPN, SVGIG (reference sequence). The CDR3 contains 13 residues. This CDR3 reads CAWSLPMATEAFF. CDR3 in DNA: TGTGCCTGGAGTCTCCCAATGGCCACTGAAGCTTTCTTT.

The chain links TRBV6-5 to TRBJ1-5; 9 nucleotides match TRBD1. CDR3 length: 14 residues. The junction had 4 bases not matched to a gene; V was cut back by 5 bases and J by 5 bases. Germline CDR1 is MNHEY and CDR2 is SVGAGI. The CDR3 loop reads CASSPQGAYQPQHF. For the CDR3, the DNA is TGTGCCAGCAGTCCACAGGGGGCATATCAGCCCCAGCATTTT.

The V gene is TRBV3-1 (or the pseudogene TRBV3-2), the J gene TRBJ1-6; 11 bases are a match to TRBD1. V lost 6 bases to trimming and J lost 9 bases; unmatched junction nucleotides: 19. In germline, CDR1 is LGHDT, CDR2 YNNKEL (reference sequence). The CDR3 is 19 residues long. The CDR3 DNA follows: TGTGCCAGCAGTCCACCGGGACAGGGGGTGAGGGCCGGAGGTTCACCCCTCCACTTT. Its translation: CASSPPGQGVRAGGSPLHF.

The chain employs TRBV28 and TRBJ2-1, with 8 bases lining up with TRBD2. Germline loops: CDR1 MDHEN, CDR2 SYDVKM. The CDR3 extends over 16 amino acids. Germline trimming cut 7 bases from V and 5 bases from J; bases unmatched to any gene: 13. The CDR3 DNA is TGTGCCAGCACGTATTCCGGGACTAGAAGAAACAATGAGCAGTTCTTC. Its protein product is CASTYSGTRRNNEQFF.

The chain uses TRBV2 and TRBJ1-5; 8 bases match TRBD1. Germline-derived CDR1 and CDR2 are SNHLY and FYNNEI. The CDR3 is 15 residues long. Trimming cost V 6 bases and J 1 base; bases outside gene matches: 5. The CDR3 nucleotides are TGTGCCAGCAGCCGAGACAGGGGCAGCAATCAGCCCCAGCATTTT. This gives the protein CASSRDRGSNQPQHF.

The J gene is TRBJ1-2, the V gene TRBV5-1, with TRBD1 matching over 7 bases. Per germline, CDR1 SGHRS and CDR2 YFSETQ. This CDR3 is 15 amino acids long. Losses at the gene ends were 0 bases for V and 5 bases for J; bases not matched to a gene: 7. The CDR3 loop is CASSLAGEGAYGYTF. For the CDR3, the DNA is TGCGCCAGCAGCTTGGCCGGTGAGGGGGCGTATGGCTACACCTTC.

The chain has TRBV27 and TRBJ2-3, with 15 bases matching TRBD2. The V gene end was trimmed by 3 bases and the J gene end by 0 bases; junction bases not matched to a gene: 7. This CDR3 comprises 19 residues. Looked up from germline, CDR1 is MNHEY and CDR2 is SMNVEV (reference sequence). The CDR3 loop reads CASSFRGTSGGLSTDTQYF. In nucleotides, the CDR3 is TGTGCCAGCAGTTTTCGAGGGACTAGCGGGGGGCTAAGCACAGATACGCAGTATTTT.

V and J are TRBV3-1 (or the pseudogene TRBV3-2) and TRBJ2-3; 7 nucleotides match TRBD2. Trimming removed 0 bases from V and 2 bases from J; junction bases left unmatched: 5. CDR1 and CDR2 from the germline V gene are LGHDT and YNNKEL (reference sequence). The length of the CDR3 is 16 residues. The CDR3 DNA reads as TGTGCCAGCAGCCAAGAGCGAGCGGGAACCACAGATACGCAGTATTTT. It is translated as CASSQERAGTTDTQYF.

The chain employs TRBV15 and TRBJ1-1; TRBD1 might be the D (6 bases). The length of the CDR3 is 15 residues. Per germline, CDR1 LNHNV and CDR2 YYDKDF (reference sequence). V lost 3 bases, J lost 1 base, and 12 bases lay in between. The CDR3 reads CATSRGRGGNTEAFF. CDR3 bases: TGTGCCACCAGCAGGGGGAGAGGGGGGAACACTGAAGCTTTCTTT.

A remark on this clone: In the same sample, other DNA sequences code for this CDR3. This sequence joins TRBV3-1 (or the pseudogene TRBV3-2) and TRBJ1-1, with D unresolved. The CDR3 has 14 amino acids. Looked up from germline, CDR1 is LGHDT and CDR2 is YNNKEL (reference sequence). V lost 1 base and J lost 1, with 7 bases in between. CDR3 DNA sequence: TGTGCCAGCAGCCAAGGGCGGGGGAACACTGAAGCTTTCTTT. Translated: CASSQGRGNTEAFF.

V is TRBV9 and J is TRBJ2-3, with 11 bases lining up with TRBD1. V dropped 0 bases and J dropped 2; count of bases not matched to a gene: 11. CDR3 size: 19 residues. CDR1 is SGDLS and CDR2 is YYNGEE in the germline V gene. The CDR3 DNA reads as TGTGCCAGCAGCGTAGGAGGACAGGGGGCAGGGCGGATCACAGATACGCAGTATTTT. Its translation is CASSVGGQGAGRITDTQYF.

CDR3 region: CAISGTGDLSNQPQHF. The CDR3 nucleotides read TGTGCCATCAGCGGAACAGGGGACCTTAGCAATCAGCCCCAGCATTTT. The J gene is TRBJ1-5, the V gene TRBV10-3; 7 bases fit TRBD1. The CDR3 sequence is 16 residues long. Trimming at V came to 6 bases and at J to 0 bases, leaving 8 bases not matched to a gene. CDR1 and CDR2 from the germline V gene are ENHRY and SYGVKD.

The chain uses TRBV5-5 and TRBJ1-5; TRBD1 agrees at 7 bases. The CDR3 spans 15 residues. CDR1 and CDR2 (germline): SGHKS, YYEKEE (reference sequence). The junction had 3 bases not matched to a gene; V was cut back by 2 bases and J by 1 base. CDR3 sequence (DNA): TGTGCCAGCAGCTTAAAGGGGGCGAGCAATCAGCCCCAGCATTTT. It yields the protein CASSLKGASNQPQHF.

The chain employs TRBV7-2 and TRBJ1-2; perhaps TRBD1 as D (5 bases). CDR1 and CDR2 (germline): SGHTA, FQGNSA. Trimming stripped 1 base from V and 5 bases from J, with 11 bases between. CDR3 length equals 14 residues. Here the CDR3 DNA reads TGTGCCAGCAGCTTAGGGCAGGGAACATATGGCTACACCTTC. Protein product: CASSLGQGTYGYTF. Full variable domain (rest looked up from reference TRBV7-2 and TRBJ1-2): GAGVSQSPSNKVTEKGKDVELRCDPISGHTALYWYRQSLGQGLEFLIYFQGNSAPDKSGLPSDRFSAERTGGSVSTLTIQRTQQEDSAVYLCASSLGQGTYGYTFGSGTRLTVV.

V gene TRBV19 combines with J gene TRBJ2-1; TRBD1 matches at 7 bases. V was clipped by 1 base and J by 9 bases; unmatched bases: 6. The germline gives CDR1 LNHDA, CDR2 SQIVND (reference sequence). CDR3 length equals 14 residues. The CDR3 reads CASSIAPGGGEQFF. The CDR3 DNA sequence: TGTGCCAGTAGTATAGCCCCAGGGGGTGGTGAGCAGTTCTTC.

For the CDR3, the DNA is TGTGCCAGCAGTGAATCCCGGACAGGGAATGGCTACACCTTC. It translates to CASSESRTGNGYTF. J is TRBJ1-2 and V is TRBV6-1, with 8 bases matching TRBD1. The CDR3 is 14 residues long. V shed 2 bases and J 6 bases; nucleotides not matched to a gene: 5. The V gene's germline CDR1 is MNHNS and CDR2 SASEGT.

The chain joins TRBV6-5 to TRBJ1-1; 8 bases fit TRBD1. Trimming took 0 bases from V and 7 from J; bases not matched to a gene: 1. The CDR3 is 13 residues long. Germline CDR1 and CDR2: MNHEY and SVGAGI. The CDR3 protein is CASSYSTGVEAFF. The CDR3 bases are TGTGCCAGCAGTTACTCGACAGGGGTTGAAGCTTTCTTT.

J is TRBJ1-5 and V is TRBV27; D unclear. This CDR3 is 13 amino acids long. Germline V gene sequence: CDR1 MNHEY, CDR2 SMNVEV (reference sequence). Deletions cut 2 bases from V and 1 base from J, with 3 bases between. This CDR3 reads CASSLRSNQPQHF. CDR3 in DNA: TGTGCCAGCAGTTTACGGAGCAATCAGCCCCAGCATTTT.

The genes are TRBV6-5 and TRBJ1-5, with 7 bases aligning to TRBD1. Trimming took 6 bases from V and 0 from J; bases not matched to a gene: 5. The CDR3 spans 15 residues. Germline CDR1 is MNHEY and CDR2 is SVGAGI. This CDR3 reads CASSRQGHSNQPQHF. CDR3 nucleotides: TGTGCCAGCAGCCGACAGGGCCATAGCAATCAGCCCCAGCATTTT.

V and J are TRBV28 and TRBJ1-6; 10 bases map to TRBD1. This CDR3 has 17 amino acids. The germline V gene encodes CDR1 MDHEN and CDR2 SYDVKM. Losses at the gene ends were 1 base for V and 9 bases for J; bases not matched to a gene: 9. The CDR3 sequence is CASSLSTGGLGSSPLHF. CDR3 sequence (DNA): TGTGCCAGCAGTTTATCGACAGGGGGCTTAGGGTCTTCACCCCTCCACTTT.

V usage is TRBV28 and J usage is TRBJ1-5; 7 bases are a match to TRBD1. CDR1 and CDR2 (germline): MDHEN, SYDVKM. Unmatched junction bases numbered 12, after V lost 6 bases and J lost 4 bases. This CDR3 comprises 16 residues. The CDR3 coding sequence is TGTGCCAGCAGCCACACCTCCGGGACAGCGAATCAGCCCCAGCATTTT. The encoded protein is CASSHTSGTANQPQHF.

V is TRBV4-1 and J is TRBJ1-1; 10 bases line up with TRBD1. CDR1 MGHRA and CDR2 YSYEKL come from the germline V gene. V was pared by 4 bases and J by 7 bases, with 9 bases of the junction left unmatched. CDR3 length: 15 amino acids. The CDR3 spells CASSPRGDRGSEAFF. As DNA, the CDR3 is TGCGCCAGCAGCCCCCGCGGGGACAGGGGAAGTGAAGCTTTCTTT.

The genes are TRBV3-1 (or the pseudogene TRBV3-2) and TRBJ1-2, with a weak D call TRBD1 (5 bases). There are 13 residues in the CDR3. Trimming pared 7 bases from V and 7 bases from J, leaving 16 bases between. The germline CDR1 and CDR2 sequences are LGHDT and YNNKEL (reference sequence). The CDR3: CASTQDTLGGYTF. The CDR3 region has the DNA TGTGCCAGCACCCAGGACACCTTGGGTGGCTACACCTTC.

Turning to this clone: Within the sample, other DNA sequences also encode this same CDR3. The rearrangement joins TRBV7-3 to TRBJ2-1, with 9 bases fitting TRBD2. V shed 5 bases and J 4 bases; nucleotides not matched to a gene: 3. The CDR3 has 14 amino acids. Germline lookup yields CDR1 SGHTA and CDR2 FQGTGA. The CDR3 sequence: CASSLSGGYNEQFF. For the CDR3, the DNA is TGTGCCAGCAGCCTTAGCGGGGGTTACAATGAGCAGTTCTTC.

The chain combines TRBV3-1 (or the pseudogene TRBV3-2) with TRBJ1-3, with TRBD1 identical over 7 bases. Germline V lookup: CDR1 LGHDT, CDR2 YNNKEL (reference sequence). V was clipped by 4 bases and J by 0 bases; unmatched bases: 9. The CDR3 totals 17 residues. The CDR3 nucleotides are TGTGCCAGCAGCCTACGGACAGGCCCTAACTCTGGAAACACCATATATTTT. Protein: CASSLRTGPNSGNTIYF.

The chain links TRBV7-9 to TRBJ2-5; 9 bases fit TRBD1. CDR1 and CDR2 (germline): SEHNR, FQNEAQ (reference sequence). The V and J ends lost 5 bases and 2 bases, in that order; junction bases with no gene match: 6. CDR3 size: 15 residues. This CDR3 is CASSPGQGWQETQYF. In nucleotides, the CDR3 is TGTGCCAGCAGCCCTGGACAGGGGTGGCAAGAGACCCAGTACTTC.

The chain combines TRBV6-6 with TRBJ1-5; D remains ambiguous. This CDR3 has 14 amino acids. CDR1 and CDR2 (germline): MNHNY, SVGAGI (reference sequence). V was pared by 7 bases and J by 6 bases, with 16 bases between. The CDR3 region is CASTGDGSSQPQHF. CDR3 bases: TGTGCCAGCACCGGGGATGGATCCAGTCAGCCCCAGCATTTT.

This clone was seen a few times. The V gene is TRBV5-1, the J gene TRBJ2-5; TRBD2 matches at 11 bases. The CDR3 length is 16 residues. Trimming cost V 0 bases and J 4 bases; bases outside gene matches: 5. Germline V lookup: CDR1 SGHRS, CDR2 YFSETQ. CDR3 amino acids: CASSLDLAGGGETQYF. The CDR3 nucleotides are TGCGCCAGCAGCTTGGACCTAGCGGGGGGAGGAGAGACCCAGTACTTC.